The present entry profiles one T cell receptor (beta chain) with its context. Using immunoSEQ multiplex PCR, the repertoire was profiled, and TCRdb retains in-frame clones only, with some absent. The data contain more than 30,000 clones, around 40% of them singletons. The source of the sample is a study of neoadjuvant anti-PD-1 for oral cavity cancer. This CDR3 is built from 12 residues. Germline CDR1 is KGHSH and CDR2 is LQKENI. V was clipped by 1 base and J by 7 bases, with 7 bases between them. Time point specified: after neoadjuvant nivolumab, at surgical resection. This TCR was sampled from a person aged 35-79 years with oral cavity squamous cell carcinoma. V is TRBV18 and J is TRBJ1-1, with a weak D call TRBD1 (5 bases). The sample in question was tumor tissue, obtained after nivolumab (anti-PD-1) treatment. CDR3 sequence: CASSPLQGEAFF. The CDR3 DNA reads as TGTGCCAGCTCACCACTCCAGGGTGAAGCTTTCTTT.